This entry lists 16 T cell receptor beta chains sequenced from one sample in a study of blood T cell repertoires in COVID-19. Only in-frame clones appear in the TCRdb table, and some are missing; sequencing was by immunoSEQ multiplex PCR. The sample has over 250,000 clones, over 75% seen once; the top ten hold approximately 1%. Sequencing was carried out using PBMCs or T cells enriched from blood (not recorded which). The receptor set was obtained from a woman younger than 45 who had recovered from COVID-19.

This clone was seen a few times. The J gene is TRBJ1-1, the V gene TRBV28; 8 bases fit TRBD1. Germline CDR1 MDHEN, CDR2 SYDVKM. The CDR3 spans 13 residues. J lost 4 bases, V lost 6 bases, and 4 bases had no gene match. The CDR3 spells CASRTGAGTEAFF. As DNA, the CDR3 is TGTGCCAGCAGGACAGGGGCGGGCACTGAAGCTTTCTTT.

This chain joins TRBV19 and TRBJ1-2; D might be TRBD1 (6 bases). The CDR3 contains 12 residues. Germline loops: CDR1 LNHDA, CDR2 SQIVND (reference sequence). V dropped 9 bases and J dropped 7 bases, with 15 bases sitting between them. As DNA, the CDR3 is TGTGCCAGCGGGGAGGGGGTTGGTGGCTACACCTTC. Protein product: CASGEGVGGYTF.

The genes are TRBV5-1 and TRBJ1-5; D unclear. Germline assignment: CDR1 SGHRS and CDR2 YFSETQ. V shed 1 base and J shed 4 bases, with 6 bases lying between them. This CDR3 spans 13 amino acids. This CDR3 reads CASSLTVNQPQHF. The DNA of the CDR3 is TGCGCCAGCAGCTTGACAGTTAATCAGCCCCAGCATTTT.

V is TRBV30 and J is TRBJ1-1; TRBD1 matches at 7 bases. Per germline, CDR1 GTSNPN and CDR2 SVGIG (reference sequence). V lost 4 bases and J lost 0; bases outside the gene matches: 11. The CDR3 is 16 amino acids. CDR3: CAWNSGTAVMNTEAFF. DNA for the CDR3: TGTGCCTGGAATTCCGGGACAGCGGTTATGAACACTGAAGCTTTCTTT. The full variable domain, completed using reference TRBV30 and TRBJ1-1, is SQTIHQWPATLVQPVGSPLSLECTVEGTSNPNLYWYRQAAGRGLQLLFYSVGIGQISSEVPQNLSASRPQDRQFILSSKKLLLSDSGFYLCAWNSGTAVMNTEAFFGQGTRLTVV.

The chain joins TRBV11-3 to TRBJ2-7; the match to TRBD1 covers 11 bases. The CDR3 length is 17 residues. Germline CDR1 is SGHNT and CDR2 is YENEEA. Trimming removed 3 bases from V and 3 bases from J; junction bases left unmatched: 10. The CDR3 DNA is TGTGCCAGCAGCTTTTTCAATGGACAGGGGGCTATCTACGAGCAGTACTTC. Encoded protein: CASSFFNGQGAIYEQYF.

This chain joins TRBV7-9 and TRBJ1-1; 9 nucleotides agree with TRBD1. The V segment lost 2 bases and the J segment 0 bases; nucleotides outside the gene matches: 1. CDR1 and CDR2 from the germline V gene are SEHNR and FQNEAQ (reference sequence). CDR3 length equals 15 residues. The CDR3: CASSLRTGVNTEAFF. The CDR3 region has the DNA TGTGCCAGCAGCTTACGGACAGGGGTGAACACTGAAGCTTTCTTT.

The V gene is TRBV1, the J gene TRBJ1-5; TRBD1 was called by the table and not checked on the DNA. TRBV1 is marked as a pseudogene. The CDR3 sequence is 15 residues long. CDR3 nucleotides: TGCACCAGCAGGCGTCAGGGGTTGCTCAATCAGCCCCAGCATTTT. Its translation is CTSRRQGLLNQPQHF.

The CDR3 coding sequence is TGTGCCAGAAGCTTGCCAGGGACTCAAGCAAAAGACGGGGAGCTGTTTTTT. This sequence encodes CARSLPGTQAKDGELFF. The genes are TRBV5-3 and TRBJ2-2; the D gene is possibly TRBD2 (6 bases). TRBV5-3 is assigned to the ORF class and has an uncertain function. The V gene lost 1 base and the J gene lost 7 bases, with 20 bases spanning the gap. The length of the CDR3 is 17 residues.

This clone showed up just once. The chain combines TRBV7-2 with TRBJ1-6; 7 bases match TRBD1. With 5 bases clipped from V and 9 bases from J, the junction kept 10 bases outside the gene matches. There are 15 residues in the CDR3. Germline V gives CDR1 SGHTA, CDR2 FQGNSA. CDR3 amino acids: CASSPLDRAGSPLHF. DNA of the CDR3: TGTGCCAGCAGCCCCTTAGACAGGGCAGGTTCACCCCTCCACTTT.

This CDR3 reads CASSQDATSGNIQYF. The CDR3 DNA follows: TGCGCCAGCAGCCAAGATGCGACTAGCGGGAACATTCAGTACTTC. This chain connects TRBV4-3 to TRBJ2-4, with 10 nucleotides matching TRBD2. The length of the CDR3 is 15 residues. After removal of 0 bases from V and 7 bases from J, the junction contained 3 bases not matched to a gene. Germline-derived CDR1 and CDR2 are LGHNA and YSLEER.

V and J are TRBV2 and TRBJ2-3; perhaps TRBD2 as D (6 bases). Germline CDR1 reads SNHLY; CDR2 reads FYNNEI. This CDR3 spans 15 amino acids. V was pared by 7 bases and J by 5 bases, with 19 bases between. This CDR3 is CASTAGRDTIDTQYF. The CDR3 nucleotides read TGTGCCAGCACCGCGGGAAGGGATACAATAGATACGCAGTATTTT.

The CDR3 sequence: CASSEGLADYKETQYF. CDR3 DNA: TGTGCCAGCAGTGAAGGACTAGCGGACTACAAAGAGACCCAGTACTTC. The chain links TRBV6-1 to TRBJ2-5; 9 bases align to TRBD2. CDR1 MNHNS and CDR2 SASEGT come from the germline V gene. V trimming: 1 base; J trimming: 3 bases; junction bases outside the gene matches: 6. The CDR3 is made up of 16 amino acids.

V and J are TRBV5-5 and TRBJ1-2, with TRBD1 matching 9 bases. Germline CDR1 and CDR2: SGHKS and YYEKEE (reference sequence). The CDR3 length is 15 residues. Unmatched junction bases numbered 7, after V lost 2 bases and J lost 5 bases. The CDR3 is CASSFMTGGAYGYTF. In DNA, the CDR3 is TGTGCCAGCAGCTTTATGACAGGGGGTGCGTATGGCTACACCTTC. Together with reference TRBV5-5 and TRBJ1-2, the CDR3 gives the full variable domain: DAGVTQSPTHLIKTRGQQVTLRCSPISGHKSVSWYQQVLGQGPQFIFQYYEKEERGRGNFPDRFSARQFPNYSSELNVNALLLGDSALYLCASSFMTGGAYGYTFGSGTRLTVV.

J is TRBJ2-3 and V is TRBV5-1; D perhaps matches TRBD2 (6 bases). This CDR3 region has 16 residues. V lost 1 base and J 2 bases, leaving 14 bases between the germline ends. Germline CDR1 and CDR2: SGHRS and YFSETQ. The CDR3 nucleotides are TGCGCCAGCAGCTTGATTGGGACTCTTGACACAGATACGCAGTATTTT. Its protein is CASSLIGTLDTDTQYF. Using reference TRBV5-1 and TRBJ2-3 for the parts outside the CDR3, the full variable domain is KAGVTQTPRYLIKTRGQQVTLSCSPISGHRSVSWYQQTPGQGLQFLFEYFSETQRNKGNFPGRFSGRQFSNSRSEMNVSTLELGDSALYLCASSLIGTLDTDTQYFGPGTRLTVL.

CDR3 protein: CSVLEDTQYF. CDR3 DNA sequence: TGCAGCGTTTTAGAAGATACGCAGTATTTT. The chain recombines TRBV29-1 with TRBJ2-3; D is uncertain. Germline CDR1 is SQVTM and CDR2 is ANQGSEA. V was shortened by 5 bases and J by 5 bases, with 5 bases between the two germline ends. The CDR3 is 10 residues long.

This chain connects TRBV11-3 to TRBJ1-2; 10 nucleotides line up with TRBD1. The V and J ends lost 6 bases and 7 bases, in that order; junction bases with no gene match: 2. The length of the CDR3 is 12 residues. Germline CDR1 reads SGHNT; CDR2 reads YENEEA. The chain's CDR3 is CASRGTGAGYTF. CDR3 nucleotide sequence: TGTGCCAGCAGAGGGACAGGGGCTGGCTACACCTTC. Full variable domain (missing parts from reference TRBV11-3 and TRBJ1-2): EAGVVQSPRYKIIEKKQPVAFWCNPISGHNTLYWYLQNLGQGPELLIRYENEEAVDDSQLPKDRFSAERLKGVDSTLKIQPAELGDSAVYLCASRGTGAGYTFGSGTRLTVV.